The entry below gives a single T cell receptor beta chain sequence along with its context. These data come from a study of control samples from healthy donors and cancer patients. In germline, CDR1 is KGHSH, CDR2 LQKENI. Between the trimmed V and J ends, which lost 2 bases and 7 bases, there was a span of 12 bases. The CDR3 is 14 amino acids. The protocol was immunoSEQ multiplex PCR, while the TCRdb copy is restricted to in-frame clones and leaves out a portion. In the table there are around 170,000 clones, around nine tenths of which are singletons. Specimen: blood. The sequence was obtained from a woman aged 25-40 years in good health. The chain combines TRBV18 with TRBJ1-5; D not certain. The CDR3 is CASSPSRGWQPQHF. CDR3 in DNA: TGTGCCAGCTCACCATCCCGGGGTTGGCAGCCCCAGCATTTT.